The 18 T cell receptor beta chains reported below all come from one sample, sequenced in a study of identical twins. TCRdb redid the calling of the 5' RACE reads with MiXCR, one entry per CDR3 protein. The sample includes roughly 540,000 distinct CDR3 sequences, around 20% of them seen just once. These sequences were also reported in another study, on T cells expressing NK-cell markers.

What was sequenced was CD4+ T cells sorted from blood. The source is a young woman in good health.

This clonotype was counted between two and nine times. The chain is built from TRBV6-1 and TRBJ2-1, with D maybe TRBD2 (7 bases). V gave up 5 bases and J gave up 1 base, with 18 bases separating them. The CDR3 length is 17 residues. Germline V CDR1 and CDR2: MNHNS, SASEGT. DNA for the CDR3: TGTGCCAGCAGTCCACAAGGGGGGGATTGGTCCTACAATGAGCAGTTCTTC. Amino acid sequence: CASSPQGGDWSYNEQFF.

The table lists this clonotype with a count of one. The CDR3 nucleotides read TGTGCCAGCATCGGGACAGGTAACTACGAGCAGTACTTC. Protein: CASIGTGNYEQYF. V is TRBV6-2 or TRBV6-3 and J is TRBJ2-7, with TRBD1 matching over 8 bases. This CDR3 has 13 amino acids. Germline V gives CDR1 MNHEY, CDR2 SVGEGT. The V and J ends lost 7 bases and 3 bases, in that order; junction bases with no gene match: 5.

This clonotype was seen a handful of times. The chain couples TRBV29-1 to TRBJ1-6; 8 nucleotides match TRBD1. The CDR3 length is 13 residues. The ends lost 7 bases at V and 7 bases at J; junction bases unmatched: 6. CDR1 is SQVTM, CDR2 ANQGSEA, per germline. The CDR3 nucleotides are TGCAGCGCCAGACAGGGGTCAAATTCACCCCTCCACTTT. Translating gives CSARQGSNSPLHF.

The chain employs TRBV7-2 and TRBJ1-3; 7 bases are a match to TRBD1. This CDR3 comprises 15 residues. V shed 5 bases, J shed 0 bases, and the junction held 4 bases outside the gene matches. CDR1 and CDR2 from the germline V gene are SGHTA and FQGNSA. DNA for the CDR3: TGTGCCAGCAGCACTCGGGACAGCTCTGGAAACACCATATATTTT. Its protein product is CASSTRDSSGNTIYF.

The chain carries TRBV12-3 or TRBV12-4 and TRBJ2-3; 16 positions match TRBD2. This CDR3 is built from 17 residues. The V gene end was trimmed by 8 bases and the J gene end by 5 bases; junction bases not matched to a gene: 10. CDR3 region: CASRLGLAGGSLDTQYF. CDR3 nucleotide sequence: TGTGCCAGCCGCCTGGGACTAGCGGGGGGGAGCCTAGATACGCAGTATTTT.

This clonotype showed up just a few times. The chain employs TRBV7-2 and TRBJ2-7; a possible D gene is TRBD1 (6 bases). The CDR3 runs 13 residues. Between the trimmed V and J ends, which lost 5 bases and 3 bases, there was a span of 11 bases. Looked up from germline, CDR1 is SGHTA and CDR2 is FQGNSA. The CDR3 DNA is TGTGCCAGCAGCCGGGACAAAAACTACGAGCAGTACTTC. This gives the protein CASSRDKNYEQYF.

DNA of the CDR3: TGTGCCAGCAGCTCGGGATGGACAGGGGATGGCTACACCTTC. Translating gives CASSSGWTGDGYTF. V gene TRBV27 combines with J gene TRBJ1-2, with TRBD1 identical over 9 bases. Germline loops: CDR1 MNHEY, CDR2 SMNVEV (reference sequence). There are 14 residues in the CDR3. Losses at the gene ends were 6 bases for V and 6 bases for J; bases not matched to a gene: 8.

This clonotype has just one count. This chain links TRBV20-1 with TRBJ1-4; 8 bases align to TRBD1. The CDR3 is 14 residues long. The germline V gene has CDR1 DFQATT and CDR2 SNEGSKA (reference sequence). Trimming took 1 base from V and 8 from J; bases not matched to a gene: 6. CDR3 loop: CSARGSGGEEKLFF. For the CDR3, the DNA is TGCAGTGCTAGAGGGTCAGGGGGCGAGGAAAAACTGTTTTTT.

The CDR3 nucleotides are TGTGCCACCAGCACCAGGAGAGCGGGAAGCGGTGAGCAGTTCTTC. Its protein is CATSTRRAGSGEQFF. The rearrangement joins TRBV15 to TRBJ2-1, with TRBD2 matching 7 bases. Germline assignment: CDR1 LNHNV and CDR2 YYDKDF (reference sequence). V lost 4 bases to trimming and J lost 9 bases; unmatched junction nucleotides: 12. The length of the CDR3 is 15 residues.

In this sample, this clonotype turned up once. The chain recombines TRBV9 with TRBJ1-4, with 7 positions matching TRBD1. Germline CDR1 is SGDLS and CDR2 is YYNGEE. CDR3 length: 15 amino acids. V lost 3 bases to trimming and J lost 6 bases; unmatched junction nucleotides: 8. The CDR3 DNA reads TGTGCCAGCAGCGGACACACAGGGGCGGATGAAAAACTGTTTTTT. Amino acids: CASSGHTGADEKLFF.

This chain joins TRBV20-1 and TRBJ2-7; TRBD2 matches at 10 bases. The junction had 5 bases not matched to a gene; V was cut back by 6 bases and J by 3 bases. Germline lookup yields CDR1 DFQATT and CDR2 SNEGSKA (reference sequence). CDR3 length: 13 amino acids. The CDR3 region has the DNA TGCAGTGCAAGCGGGAGGGCCTTCTACGAGCAGTACTTC. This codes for CSASGRAFYEQYF.

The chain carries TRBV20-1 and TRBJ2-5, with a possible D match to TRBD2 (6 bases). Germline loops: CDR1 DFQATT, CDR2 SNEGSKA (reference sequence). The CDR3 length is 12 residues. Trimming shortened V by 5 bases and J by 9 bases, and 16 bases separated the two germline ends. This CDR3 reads CSAGTALGAQYF. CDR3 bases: TGCAGTGCTGGGACTGCCCTTGGGGCCCAGTACTTC.

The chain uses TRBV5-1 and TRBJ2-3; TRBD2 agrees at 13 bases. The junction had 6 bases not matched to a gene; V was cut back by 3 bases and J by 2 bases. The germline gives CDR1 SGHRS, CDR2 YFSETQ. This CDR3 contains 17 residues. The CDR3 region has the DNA TGCGCCAGCAGCTCCGGACTAGCGGGGGCTCTCACAGATACGCAGTATTTT. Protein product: CASSSGLAGALTDTQYF.

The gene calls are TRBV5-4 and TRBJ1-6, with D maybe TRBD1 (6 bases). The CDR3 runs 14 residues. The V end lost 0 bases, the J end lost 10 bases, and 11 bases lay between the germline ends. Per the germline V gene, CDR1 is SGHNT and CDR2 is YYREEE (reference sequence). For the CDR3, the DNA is TGTGCCAGCAGCTTGGCCGGGGGCCGGTCACCCCTCCACTTT. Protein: CASSLAGGRSPLHF.

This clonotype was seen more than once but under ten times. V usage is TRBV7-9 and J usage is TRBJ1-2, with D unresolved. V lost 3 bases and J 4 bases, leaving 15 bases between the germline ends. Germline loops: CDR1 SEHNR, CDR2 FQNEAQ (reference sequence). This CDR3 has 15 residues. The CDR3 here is CASSFDTRQVYGYTF. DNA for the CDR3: TGTGCCAGCAGCTTTGACACCCGCCAAGTCTATGGCTACACCTTC.

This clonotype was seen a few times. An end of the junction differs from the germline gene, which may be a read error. DNA for the CDR3: TGTGCCAGCGGCTTGGGACTAGCGAATTACAATGAGCAGTTCTTC. Translated: CASGLGLANYNEQFF. The chain has TRBV7-9 and TRBJ2-1, with 10 bases fitting TRBD2. This CDR3 contains 15 residues. The germline V gene has CDR1 SEHNR and CDR2 FQNEAQ (reference sequence).

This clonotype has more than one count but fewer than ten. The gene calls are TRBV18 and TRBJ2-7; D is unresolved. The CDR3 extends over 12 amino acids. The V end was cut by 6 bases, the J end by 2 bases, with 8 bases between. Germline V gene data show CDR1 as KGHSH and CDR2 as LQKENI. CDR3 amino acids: CASSIQTYEQYF. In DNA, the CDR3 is TGTGCCAGCTCCATCCAGACCTACGAGCAGTACTTC.

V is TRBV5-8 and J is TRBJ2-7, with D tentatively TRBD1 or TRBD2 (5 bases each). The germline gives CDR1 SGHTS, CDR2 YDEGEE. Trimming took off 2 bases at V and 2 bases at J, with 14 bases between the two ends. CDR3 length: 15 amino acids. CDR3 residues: CASSFAGTLTYEQYF. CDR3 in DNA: TGTGCCAGCAGCTTTGCAGGGACCTTAACCTACGAGCAGTACTTC.